This record looks at one T cell receptor (beta chain) sequence and its context. Its antigen is as yet unknown. At one boundary the junction diverges from the germline segment, which might be a read error. Using its own MiXCR run on the 5' RACE reads, TCRdb lists one record per CDR3 protein. This repertoire shows 40,000 to 65,000 distinct CDR3 sequences, around 26% found once; its top ten account for roughly 3.1%. Per germline, CDR1 SEHNR and CDR2 FQNEAQ (reference sequence). The CDR3 totals 13 residues. Study-wide results and caveats: Tumor-infiltrating Treg TCR alpha and beta sequences overlapped most with tumor naive CD4+ T cells, then blood naive. Tumor memory CD4+ T cell TCR gene usage was found to cluster with blood and lymph node memory CD4+ cells and with lymph node naive CD4+ cells. Larger-cohort validation covered only one TCR beta V-J rearrangement.

Purified naive CD4+ T cells were depleted of CD25+ Tregs. The sequencing input was tumor-infiltrating naive CD4+ T cells sorted from the breast tumor. Subset denoted: naive CD4+ T cells, CD4+CD45RA+CD25-. The sequence derives from a female donor with breast cancer. The chain recombines TRBV7-9 with TRBJ2-2; D is possibly TRBD2 (5 bases). The CDR3 spells CASSSMNTGELVF. Here the CDR3 DNA reads TGTGCCAGCAGCTCCATGAACACCGGGGAGCTGGTTTTT.